The rows below give T cell receptor beta chains drawn from one sample of a study of blood T cell repertoires in COVID-19. TCRdb's table, derived via immunoSEQ multiplex PCR, lists solely in-frame clones and lacks some. The sample holds some 66,000 clones, about 89% seen once. Sequencing used peripheral blood. These receptors came from a human donor in a cohort sampled during active COVID-19. Both conserved end residues are part of each CDR3. Fields, in order: CDR3 length, D gene, V gene, J gene, clone size, CDR3 DNA, CDR3 protein. A D gene is named only where the DNA matches it firmly. Size is omitted from some rows. Given values are once, few, many or a class for expanded clones.

>16|TRBD2|TRBV7-2|TRBJ2-5|NA
TGTGCCAGCAGCTTAAACGGGGGGACCGGCAGGGAGACCCAGTACTTC
CASSLNGGTGRETQYF
>16|NA|TRBV4-3|TRBJ2-3|NA
TGCGCCAGCAGCCAAAGATTAGCGTCTAGCACAGATACGCAGTATTTT
CASSQRLASSTDTQYF
>13|NA|TRBV5-1|TRBJ2-5|NA
TGCGCCAGCAGCCCCTGGAGCGCTGAGACCCAGTACTTC
CASSPWSAETQYF
>10|NA|TRBV2|TRBJ1-6|NA
TGTGCCAGCAGTGATAGGCAGGCCCGCTTT
CASSDRQARF
>16|NA|TRBV4-2|TRBJ1-1|NA
TGTGCCAGCAGCCAAGAAGACAGGCCTTTGAACACTGAAGCTTTCTTT
CASSQEDRPLNTEAFF
>17|TRBD1|TRBV4-1|TRBJ1-1|few
TGCGCCAGCAGCCAAGTGAACAGGGGAGGTTTCGGCACTGAAGCTTTCTTT
CASSQVNRGGFGTEAFF
>15|TRBD1|TRBV7-9|TRBJ2-3|NA
TGTGCCAGCAGCTCACGACAGGGGGAGGGAGATACGCAGTATTTT
CASSSRQGEGDTQYF
>14|NA|TRBV5-4|TRBJ2-7|few
TGTGCCAGCAGCTTGGGTCAGGGGTTCTACGAGCAGTACTTC
CASSLGQGFYEQYF
>19|TRBD2|TRBV15|TRBJ2-3|NA
TGTGCCACCAGCTCCACCGCCGCCTTCCTAGCGGGGCTCACAGATACGCAGTATTTT
CATSSTAAFLAGLTDTQYF
>21|TRBD2|TRBV4-2|TRBJ2-1|NA
TGTGCCAGCAGCCAAGATTTCGGGGGACTAGCACCTACAGGCTCCTACAATGAGCAGTTCTTC
CASSQDFGGLAPTGSYNEQFF
>14|NA|TRBV7-9|TRBJ2-3|NA
TGTGCCAGCAGCTTAGGGTCAGGGCCAGATACGCAGTATTTT
CASSLGSGPDTQYF
>14|TRBD1|TRBV6-6|TRBJ2-7|NA
TGTGCCAGCAGTTTGAGGGACAGGGTCTACGAGCAGTACTTC
CASSLRDRVYEQYF
>13|NA|TRBV6-1|TRBJ2-5|NA
TGTGCCAGCAGTGAAGGTCGCCAAGAGACCCAGTACTTC
CASSEGRQETQYF
>14|TRBD1|TRBV11-3|TRBJ1-3|NA
TGTGCCAGCAGCCGACAGGGGCCTGGAAACACCATATATTTT
CASSRQGPGNTIYF
>12|NA|TRBV7-2|TRBJ1-1|NA
TGTGCCAGCAGCCCGAGGACACCTGAAGCTTTCTTT
CASSPRTPEAFF
>14|NA|TRBV6-1|TRBJ1-2|NA
TGTGCCAGCAGTGAAGCGGGGAGGACCTATGGCTACACCTTC
CASSEAGRTYGYTF
>15|NA|TRBV19|TRBJ2-7|medium-sized
TGTGCCAGTAGTATAGCCCCAGGGGCAGGCTACGAGCAGTACTTC
CASSIAPGAGYEQYF
>14|TRBD1|TRBV6-5|TRBJ1-5|NA
TGTGCCAGCAGGGGGACAGGGGGCAATCAGCCCCAGCATTTT
CASRGTGGNQPQHF
>15|NA|TRBV5-1|TRBJ2-7|NA
TGCGCCAGCAGCCCTGGTCCAGCCCAACTAGGGGAGCAGTACTTC
CASSPGPAQLGEQYF
>14|TRBD1|TRBV5-1|TRBJ2-7|few
TGCGCCAGCAGCGTCGGGACAGCAACCTACGAGCAGTACTTC
CASSVGTATYEQYF